These 7 T cell receptor beta chains originate from one sample sequenced in a study of siplizumab effects on memory and regulatory T cells. Profiling relied on immunoSEQ multiplex PCR, and the TCRdb table lists in-frame clones only, not all of them. The table lists about 100,000 clones, around 92% of them singletons. The material sequenced was CD4+ T cells sorted from blood. The receptors were gathered from a human donor in good health. Some clones in this sample may be carry-over from other donors' samples.

CDR3 residues: CAWSVGGDTQYF. Written as DNA, the CDR3 is TGTGCCTGGAGTGTAGGCGGAGATACGCAGTATTTT. The chain carries TRBV30 and TRBJ2-3; no firm D call. CDR3 length: 12 residues. V lost 0 bases and J 5 bases, leaving 6 bases between the germline ends. The germline CDR1 and CDR2 sequences are GTSNPN and SVGIG (reference sequence).

This chain joins TRBV5-1 and TRBJ1-1, with D tentatively TRBD1 (6 bases). V was clipped by 5 bases and J by 3 bases, with 20 bases between them. The CDR3 length is 16 residues. The germline gives CDR1 SGHRS, CDR2 YFSETQ. DNA for the CDR3: TGCGCCAGCAGAAGGGGGACCCTTCAACGGGACACTGAAGCTTTCTTT. This encodes CASRRGTLQRDTEAFF.

The V gene is TRBV27, the J gene TRBJ1-6; possible D gene TRBD1, 6 bases. Trimming left V 0 bases short and J 14 bases short, with 17 bases between. The CDR3 is made up of 15 amino acids. CDR1 MNHEY and CDR2 SMNVEV come from the germline V gene (reference sequence). The CDR3 coding sequence is TGTGCCAGCAGTTTATCTCGGGACATCGTGTGGTCCCTCCACTTT. Translating it yields CASSLSRDIVWSLHF.

J is TRBJ2-2 and V is TRBV7-2, with D unclear. CDR1 and CDR2 (germline): SGHTA, FQGNSA. V shed 5 bases and J shed 7 bases, with 11 bases lying between them. This CDR3 contains 13 residues. The CDR3 protein is CASSRRLGGELFF. The CDR3 region has the DNA TGTGCCAGCAGCCGCCGCCTTGGCGGGGAGCTGTTTTTT.

This sequence joins TRBV6-6 and TRBJ1-2; D unresolved. Trimming left V 6 bases short and J 0 bases short, with 8 bases between. Germline CDR1 and CDR2: MNHNY and SVGAGI (reference sequence). This CDR3 contains 13 residues. CDR3 protein: CASSYTPNYGYTF. CDR3 DNA sequence: TGTGCCAGCAGCTACACACCTAACTATGGCTACACCTTC.

The chain combines TRBV5-4 with TRBJ2-7; 12 bases are shared with TRBD2. The CDR3 totals 16 residues. Trimming cost V 2 bases and J 4 bases; bases outside gene matches: 7. Germline CDR1 is SGHNT and CDR2 is YYREEE (reference sequence). Here the CDR3 reads CASSLGLTSGSYEQYF. The CDR3 DNA is TGTGCCAGCAGCTTAGGCTTGACTAGCGGGAGTTACGAGCAGTACTTC.

The rearrangement uses TRBV30 and TRBJ2-1; D possibly corresponds to TRBD1 (5 bases). The V end lost 0 bases, the J end lost 0 bases, and 18 bases lay between the germline ends. The CDR3 totals 18 residues. Looked up from germline, CDR1 is GTSNPN and CDR2 is SVGIG (reference sequence). Here the CDR3 reads CAWSVPHWRQRSYNEQFF. The CDR3 nucleotides are TGTGCCTGGAGTGTACCCCACTGGCGACAGCGCTCCTACAATGAGCAGTTCTTC.